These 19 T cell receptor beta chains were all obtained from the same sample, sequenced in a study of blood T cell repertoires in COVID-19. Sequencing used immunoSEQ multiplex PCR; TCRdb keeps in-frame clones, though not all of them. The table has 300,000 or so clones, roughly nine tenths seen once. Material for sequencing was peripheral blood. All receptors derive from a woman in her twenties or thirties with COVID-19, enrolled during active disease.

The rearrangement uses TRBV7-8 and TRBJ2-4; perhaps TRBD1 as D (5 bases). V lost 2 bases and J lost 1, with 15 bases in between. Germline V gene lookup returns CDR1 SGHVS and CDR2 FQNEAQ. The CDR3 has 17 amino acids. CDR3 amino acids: CASSLYTQGLAKNIQYF. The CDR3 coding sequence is TGTGCCAGCAGCTTATATACCCAGGGCTTGGCCAAAAACATTCAGTACTTC. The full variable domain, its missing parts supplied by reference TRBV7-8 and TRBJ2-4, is GAGVSQSPRYKVAKRGQDVALRCDPISGHVSLFWYQQALGQGPEFLTYFQNEAQLDKSGLPSDRFFAERPEGSVSTLKIQRTQQEDSAVYLCASSLYTQGLAKNIQYFGAGTRLSVL.

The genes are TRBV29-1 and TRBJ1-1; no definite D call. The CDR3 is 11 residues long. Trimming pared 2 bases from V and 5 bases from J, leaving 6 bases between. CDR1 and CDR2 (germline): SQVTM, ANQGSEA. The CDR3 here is CSVESGTEAFF. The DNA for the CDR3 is TGCAGCGTTGAATCGGGGACTGAAGCTTTCTTT.

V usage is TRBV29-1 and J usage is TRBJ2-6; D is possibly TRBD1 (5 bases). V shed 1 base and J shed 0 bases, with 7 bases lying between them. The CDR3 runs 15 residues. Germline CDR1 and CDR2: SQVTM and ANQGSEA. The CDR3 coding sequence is TGCAGCGTTGAAGTAGACAGCTCTGGGGCCAACGTCCTGACTTTC. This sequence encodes CSVEVDSSGANVLTF.

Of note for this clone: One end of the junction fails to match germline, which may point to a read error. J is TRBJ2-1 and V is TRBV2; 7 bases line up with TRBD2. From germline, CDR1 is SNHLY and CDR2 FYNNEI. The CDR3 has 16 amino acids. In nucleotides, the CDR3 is TGTGCCAGCAGTGCGTTCTCGGCGGGAGCCTACTATGAGCAGTTCTTC. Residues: CASSAFSAGAYYEQFF.

The CDR3 here is CAWSPDRGHYGYTF. The CDR3 nucleotides read TGTGCCTGGAGTCCCGACAGGGGGCACTATGGCTACACCTTC. This chain connects TRBV30 to TRBJ1-2, with 10 bases matching TRBD1. The ends lost 2 bases at V and 3 bases at J; junction bases unmatched: 3. Germline V gives CDR1 GTSNPN, CDR2 SVGIG (reference sequence). The length of the CDR3 is 14 residues.

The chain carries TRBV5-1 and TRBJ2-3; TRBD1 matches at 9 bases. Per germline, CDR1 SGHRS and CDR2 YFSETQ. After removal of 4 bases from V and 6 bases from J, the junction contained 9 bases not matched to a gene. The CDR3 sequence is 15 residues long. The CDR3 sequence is CASSLGTGQGDTQYF. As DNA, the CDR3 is TGCGCCAGCAGCCTCGGGACAGGGCAAGGTGATACGCAGTATTTT.

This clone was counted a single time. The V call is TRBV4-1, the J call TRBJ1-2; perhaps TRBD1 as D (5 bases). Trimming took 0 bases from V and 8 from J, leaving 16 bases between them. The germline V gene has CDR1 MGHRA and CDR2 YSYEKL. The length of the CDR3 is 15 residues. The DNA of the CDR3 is TGCGCCAGCAGCCAAGATCTATTGGGGGGTAGGGGCTACACCTTC. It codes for CASSQDLLGGRGYTF.

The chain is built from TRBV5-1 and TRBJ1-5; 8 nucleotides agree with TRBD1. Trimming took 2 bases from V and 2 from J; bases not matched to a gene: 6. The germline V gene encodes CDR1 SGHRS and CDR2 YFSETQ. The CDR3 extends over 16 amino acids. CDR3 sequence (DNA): TGCGCCAGCAGCTTCGACGGACAGGGAGGCAATCAGCCCCAGCATTTT. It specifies CASSFDGQGGNQPQHF. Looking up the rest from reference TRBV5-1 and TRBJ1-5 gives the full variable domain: KAGVTQTPRYLIKTRGQQVTLSCSPISGHRSVSWYQQTPGQGLQFLFEYFSETQRNKGNFPGRFSGRQFSNSRSEMNVSTLELGDSALYLCASSFDGQGGNQPQHFGDGTRLSIL.

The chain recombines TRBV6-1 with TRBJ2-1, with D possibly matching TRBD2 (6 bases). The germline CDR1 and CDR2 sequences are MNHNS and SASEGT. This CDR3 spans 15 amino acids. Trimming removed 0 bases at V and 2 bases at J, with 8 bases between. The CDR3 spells CASSEAGGTYNEQFF. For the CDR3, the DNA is TGTGCCAGCAGTGAAGCGGGAGGTACCTACAATGAGCAGTTCTTC.

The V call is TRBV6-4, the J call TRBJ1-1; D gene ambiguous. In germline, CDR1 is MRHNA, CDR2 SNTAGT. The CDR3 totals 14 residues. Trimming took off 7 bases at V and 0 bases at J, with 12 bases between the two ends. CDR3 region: CASKTDALNTEAFF. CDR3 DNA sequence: TGTGCCAGCAAAACAGACGCCTTGAACACTGAAGCTTTCTTT.

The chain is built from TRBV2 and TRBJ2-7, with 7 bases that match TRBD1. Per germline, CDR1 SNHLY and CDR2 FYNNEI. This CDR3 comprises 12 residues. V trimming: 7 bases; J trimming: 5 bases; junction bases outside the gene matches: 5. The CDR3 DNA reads TGTGCCAGCATTGGCACAGGGGACGAGCAGTACTTC. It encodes CASIGTGDEQYF.

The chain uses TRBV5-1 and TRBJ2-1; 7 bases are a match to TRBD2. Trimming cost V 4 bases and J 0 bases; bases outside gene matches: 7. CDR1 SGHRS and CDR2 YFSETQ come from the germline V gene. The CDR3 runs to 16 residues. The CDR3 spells CASSPIAGSSYNEQFF. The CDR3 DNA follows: TGCGCCAGCAGCCCCATAGCGGGTAGCTCCTACAATGAGCAGTTCTTC.

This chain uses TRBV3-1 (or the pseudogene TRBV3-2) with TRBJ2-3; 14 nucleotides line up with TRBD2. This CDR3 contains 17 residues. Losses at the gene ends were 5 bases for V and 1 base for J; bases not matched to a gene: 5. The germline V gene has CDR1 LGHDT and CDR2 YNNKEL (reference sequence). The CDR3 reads CASSEGLAGARTDTQYF. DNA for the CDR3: TGTGCCAGCAGCGAGGGACTAGCGGGAGCTCGCACAGATACGCAGTATTTT.

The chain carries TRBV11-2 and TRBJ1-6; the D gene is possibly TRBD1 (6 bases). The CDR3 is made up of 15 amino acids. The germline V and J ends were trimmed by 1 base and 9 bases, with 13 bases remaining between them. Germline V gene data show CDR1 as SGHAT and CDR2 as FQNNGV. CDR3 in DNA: TGTGCCAGCAGCTTAGTCAGGGGAGAGGGTTCACCCCTCCACTTT. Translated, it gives CASSLVRGEGSPLHF.

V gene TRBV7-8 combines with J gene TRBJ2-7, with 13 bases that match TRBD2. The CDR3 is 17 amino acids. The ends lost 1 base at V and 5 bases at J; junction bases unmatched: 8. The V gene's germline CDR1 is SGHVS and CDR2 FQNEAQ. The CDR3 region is CASSLVGGLAGAHEQYF. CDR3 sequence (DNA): TGTGCCAGCAGCTTAGTAGGCGGACTAGCGGGAGCCCACGAGCAGTACTTC.

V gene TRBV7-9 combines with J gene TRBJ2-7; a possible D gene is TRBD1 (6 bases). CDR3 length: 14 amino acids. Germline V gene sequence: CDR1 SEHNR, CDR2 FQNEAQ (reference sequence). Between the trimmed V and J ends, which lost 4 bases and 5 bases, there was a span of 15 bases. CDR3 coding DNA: TGTGCCAGCAGCTCCCTTTCAGGGGACCACGAGCAGTACTTC. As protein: CASSSLSGDHEQYF.

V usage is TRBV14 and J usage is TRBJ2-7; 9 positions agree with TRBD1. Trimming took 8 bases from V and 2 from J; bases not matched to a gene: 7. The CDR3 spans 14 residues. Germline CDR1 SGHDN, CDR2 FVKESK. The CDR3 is CASRLTGGTYEQYF. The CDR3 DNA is TGTGCCAGCCGGTTGACAGGGGGAACCTACGAGCAGTACTTC.

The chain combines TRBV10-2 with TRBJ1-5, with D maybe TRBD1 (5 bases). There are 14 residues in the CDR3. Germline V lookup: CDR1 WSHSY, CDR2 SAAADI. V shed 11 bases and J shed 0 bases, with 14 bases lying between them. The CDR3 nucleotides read TGCGCCGCCGGGGGTGCGGATAGCAATCAGCCCCAGCATTTT. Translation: CAAGGADSNQPQHF.

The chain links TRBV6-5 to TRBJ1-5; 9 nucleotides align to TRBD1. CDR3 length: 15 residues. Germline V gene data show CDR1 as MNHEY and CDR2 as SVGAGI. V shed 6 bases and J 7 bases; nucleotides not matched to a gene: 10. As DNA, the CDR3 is TGTGCCAGCAGCGTCCACCCACAGGGGGCACAGCCCCAGCATTTT. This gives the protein CASSVHPQGAQPQHF.